This T cell receptor (beta chain) stems from a study of PD-1 blockade in classical Hodgkin lymphoma (dated by TCRdb to the early 2020s). In the study overall: Nivolumab dosing was 3 mg/kg intravenously every 2 weeks, continuing until either disease progression or unacceptable toxicity. The study used CyTOF and TCR beta sequencing to define a peripheral blood immune signature of response to PD-1 blockade in classical Hodgkin lymphoma.

A distance of 10 bases separates the germline ends of V and J, which lose 5 bases and 5 bases respectively. Looking up the germline V gene (reference sequence) yields CDR1 SEHNR and CDR2 FQNEAQ. The CDR3 spans 13 residues, from the cysteine through the phenylalanine. The kept DNA is CDR3 alone, 39 bases in frame from the first base. In the paper's terms, the time point label means: cycle 2 day 1 (C2D1) of nivolumab. Every trial patient had relapsed after autologous stem cell transplantation, and cohorts A, B and C differed in prior brentuximab vedotin exposure. A total of over 50 patients with relapsed/refractory classical Hodgkin lymphoma made up the trial cohort, and each patient's best overall response was complete response, partial response or progressive disease. Single-agent nivolumab was administered to trial patients in the multi-cohort phase II CheckMate 205 trial. An independent review committee assessed best overall response using the 2007 International Working Group response criteria. PBMCs from the trial were collected at three points: immediately before nivolumab initiation (C1D1), and during therapy at cycle 2 day 1 and cycle 4 day 1. Peripheral blood was collected in 8 mL Vacutainer Cell Preparation Tubes, from which PBMCs were isolated by centrifugation and then cryopreserved.

A note on this clone: No cognate antigen has been identified for it. Within one base of it there is no much larger clone, and no base qualities were kept.

General conclusions and limits of the study: The study covered only a single clinical trial cohort, and the causes of the repertoire differences, possibly disease activity or prior therapy, were still not defined. Trial patients with a complete response had baseline diversity similar to that of newly diagnosed patients, while partial responders and progressors had significantly lower diversity. Patients starting nivolumab less than 1 year after ASCT had lower diversity and were excluded from later analyses to avoid confounding by immune reconstitution. CD4+ but not CD8+ TCR diversity rose significantly by C4D1 (p=0.0027 vs p=0.16), most apparent in complete responders (p=0.02). Newly diagnosed patients were reported to have lower baseline TCR diversity than healthy donors, and relapsed/refractory patients were reported to have lower baseline TCR diversity still.

The Qiagen DNeasy kit was used to extract genomic DNA both from unsorted PBMCs and from the negatively selected CD4+ and CD8+ fractions. TCR beta CDR3 regions were subjected to amplification by immunoSEQ multiplex PCR with primers that anneal to V and J segments. A synthetic immune receptor repertoire was used to minimize amplification bias, and any residual bias was removed computationally once sequencing was done. Per the authors' processing: Custom Python scripts were used to quantify repertoire diversity as the Shannon entropy index. The unsorted, CD4+ and CD8+ repertoires were each analyzed separately, with the exception of combined analyses, where CD4+ and CD8+ sequences were merged in silico. A clone counted as expanded when the clone's frequency after treatment rose at least 2-fold relative to C1D1, and clones undetected at baseline were given a pseudocount of 0.5. Singleton clones were defined as clones with 0 or 1 copy at C1D1, and non-singleton clones were defined as clones with 2 or more copies. Clones expanded in unsorted samples were labelled as CD4+, CD8+ or unknown by matching protein sequences in sorted samples from the same patient. Wilcoxon tests on paired samples were used to test diversity changes from C1D1 to C4D1. TCRdb took over this immuneACCESS table, retaining in-frame rearrangements with V and J assigned. Such tables are incomplete; in checked studies, under half of the missing clones stem from an unresolved V gene, and the remainder is unexplained. V, J and clone size reflect that table, while D and trimming were determined from the DNA. The sample table holds more than 90,000 clones, of which roughly 76% were seen once. Roughly 16% of the sample lies in the top ten.

Material: peripheral blood mononuclear cells (PBMCs), obtained before the second cycle of nivolumab. The sequence was obtained from a human donor with classical Hodgkin lymphoma. Here the chain combines TRBV7-9 and TRBJ1-5; the D gene lacks a confident call. The CDR3 protein: CASSLGPYQPQHF. The nucleotide sequence reads as follows: TGTGCCAGCAGCCTTGGACCGTATCAGCCCCAGCATTTT.